This T cell receptor beta chain was sequenced for a study of T cell changes during pregnancy in multiple sclerosis. The germline V and J ends were trimmed by 0 bases and 0 bases, with 8 bases remaining between them. Germline V gene lookup returns CDR1 KGHSH and CDR2 LQKENI. This CDR3 contains 15 residues. Produced via immunoSEQ multiplex PCR; TCRdb's table is partial and in-frame only. The sample consists of about 92,000 clones, 92% of them appearing once. This chain uses TRBV18 with TRBJ1-1; D not certain. This sequence was found in a female donor with multiple sclerosis, enrolled in a pregnancy study. Sample: peripheral blood, taken in the first trimester of pregnancy. In DNA form, the CDR3 reads TGTGCCAGCTCACCACCATTTTCCGTGAACACTGAAGCTTTCTTT. It encodes CASSPPFSVNTEAFF.